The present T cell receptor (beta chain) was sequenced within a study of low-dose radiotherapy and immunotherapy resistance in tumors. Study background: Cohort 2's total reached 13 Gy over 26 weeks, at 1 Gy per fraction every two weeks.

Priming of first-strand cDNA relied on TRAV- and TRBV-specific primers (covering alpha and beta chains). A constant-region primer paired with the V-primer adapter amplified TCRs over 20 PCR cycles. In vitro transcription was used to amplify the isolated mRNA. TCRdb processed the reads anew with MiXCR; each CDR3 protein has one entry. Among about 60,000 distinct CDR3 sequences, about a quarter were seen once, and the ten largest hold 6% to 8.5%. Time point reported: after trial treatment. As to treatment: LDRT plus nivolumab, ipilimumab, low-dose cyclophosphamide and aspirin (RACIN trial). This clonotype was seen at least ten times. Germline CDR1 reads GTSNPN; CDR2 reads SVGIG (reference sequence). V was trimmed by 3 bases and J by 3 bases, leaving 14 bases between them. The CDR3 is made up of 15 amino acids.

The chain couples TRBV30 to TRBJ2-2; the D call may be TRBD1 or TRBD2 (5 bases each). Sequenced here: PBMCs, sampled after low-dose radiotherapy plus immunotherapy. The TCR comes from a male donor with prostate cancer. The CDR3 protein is CAWRAQGPDTGELFF. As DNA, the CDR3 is TGTGCCTGGAGAGCTCAGGGACCAGACACCGGGGAGCTGTTTTTT.